This TCR beta chain was profiled in a study of T-cell reconstitution after alpha-beta-depleted transplantation in children. Whole-study results and caveats: The origin of alpha-beta T cells about two months after transplant was reportedly several hundred expanded graft clones.

Germline values: CDR1 LGHNA, CDR2 YSLEER. Trimming removed 0 bases at V and 6 bases at J, with 8 bases between. The CDR3 runs to 14 residues. This clonotype has at least ten counts. The antigen is unknown. TCRbeta library construction was performed incorporating unique molecular identifiers. TCRdb called the PCR reads again in MiXCR, with one record for every CDR3 protein. The sample includes 450,000 to 600,000 distinct CDR3 sequences, roughly a tenth of them seen just once. The source was PBMCs, collected before TCRalphabeta/CD19-depleted stem cell transplant. The source is a child aged 2-15 years with inherited bone marrow failure, due to receive a stem cell transplant. The gene calls are TRBV4-3 and TRBJ1-4, with D perhaps matching TRBD1 (5 bases). CDR3 DNA sequence: TGCGCCAGCAGCCAAGATGGGGCCGATGAAAAACTGTTTTTT. Residues: CASSQDGADEKLFF.